Listed here are 30 T cell receptor beta chains from one sample, sequenced in a study of T cell repertoires in cytomegalovirus infection. TCRdb independently ran MiXCR on the reads; one entry per CDR3 protein. The data hold about 280,000 distinct CDR3 sequences, with 20% to 25% observed a single time. Their recognized antigens are unknown. This specimen consisted of cultured PBMCs, obtained from culture after CMV antigen stimulation. The receptors come from a human donor in good health (CMV status not recorded). Some clones in this sample may be carry-over from other donors' samples.

This clonotype has a handful of counts. The rearrangement uses TRBV19 and TRBJ2-1, with TRBD1 identical over 9 bases. The CDR3 totals 17 residues. Germline lookup yields CDR1 LNHDA and CDR2 SQIVND (reference sequence). V shed 6 bases, J shed 0 bases, and the junction held 9 bases outside the gene matches. CDR3 region: CASRPSGQGSSYNEQFF. In DNA form, the CDR3 reads TGTGCCAGTAGACCTTCCGGACAGGGGAGCTCCTACAATGAGCAGTTCTTC.

This clonotype was seen more than once but under ten times. The gene calls are TRBV11-1 and TRBJ2-1; 8 bases fit TRBD2. The length of the CDR3 is 14 residues. In germline, CDR1 is SGHAT, CDR2 FQDESV (reference sequence). V shed 5 bases and J 6 bases; nucleotides not matched to a gene: 6. This CDR3 is CASSPSGWGNEQFF. CDR3 coding DNA: TGTGCCAGCAGCCCTAGCGGGTGGGGCAATGAGCAGTTCTTC.

The chain is built from TRBV29-1 and TRBJ2-7; 7 bases align to TRBD1. V lost 7 bases and J lost 6; bases outside the gene matches: 12. Germline assignment: CDR1 SQVTM and CDR2 ANQGSEA. The CDR3 totals 13 residues. CDR3 DNA sequence: TGCAGCGCCACGATGGACAGGCTGGGCGAGCAGTACTTC. Its protein is CSATMDRLGEQYF.

V gene TRBV24-1 combines with J gene TRBJ2-6; 7 bases align to TRBD1. This CDR3 contains 16 residues. The ends lost 4 bases at V and 0 bases at J; junction bases unmatched: 2. The germline CDR1 and CDR2 sequences are KGHDR and SFDVKD. The CDR3 reads CATSEYRGSGANVLTF. The CDR3 DNA reads as TGTGCCACCAGTGAGTACAGGGGCTCTGGGGCCAACGTCCTGACTTTC.

The J gene is TRBJ2-1, the V gene TRBV2, with TRBD2 matching over 7 bases. Germline V gene sequence: CDR1 SNHLY, CDR2 FYNNEI. The ends lost 4 bases at V and 6 bases at J; junction bases unmatched: 9. The CDR3 runs 15 residues. CDR3 amino acids: CASSGQAGFPNEQFF. CDR3 bases: TGTGCCAGCAGTGGACAAGCGGGATTTCCCAATGAGCAGTTCTTC.

The V and J genes are TRBV28 and TRBJ1-2; D gene unclear. This CDR3 comprises 12 residues. V was trimmed by 8 bases and J by 3 bases, leaving 10 bases between them. Per germline, CDR1 MDHEN and CDR2 SYDVKM. CDR3 sequence reads: CASSGPYYGYTF. The CDR3 bases are TGTGCCAGCTCTGGACCGTACTATGGCTACACCTTC.

The chain links TRBV5-1 to TRBJ1-1; D call uncertain. Germline CDR1 reads SGHRS; CDR2 reads YFSETQ. CDR3 size: 15 residues. The ends were cut back, 0 bases at V and 2 bases at J, with 11 bases in the middle. This CDR3 is CASSLAVGFNTEAFF. The CDR3 DNA reads as TGCGCCAGCAGCTTGGCCGTGGGTTTCAACACTGAAGCTTTCTTT.

Ten or more counts support this clonotype. The rearrangement uses TRBV10-3 and TRBJ2-1; D is perhaps TRBD2 (6 bases). The V end lost 0 bases, the J end lost 8 bases, and 14 bases lay between the germline ends. Germline lookup yields CDR1 ENHRY and CDR2 SYGVKD. This CDR3 has 15 amino acids. CDR3: CAISESRQAGHEQFF. The DNA for the CDR3 is TGTGCCATCAGTGAGTCTCGGCAGGCGGGGCATGAGCAGTTCTTC.

This clonotype was seen only a few times. The chain couples TRBV28 to TRBJ1-5; 7 positions match TRBD1. The CDR3 spans 15 residues. Germline loops: CDR1 MDHEN, CDR2 SYDVKM. Trimming took 10 bases from V and 0 from J; bases not matched to a gene: 9. The CDR3, as DNA: TGTGCCACAATGACAGGGCCCCATAGCAATCAGCCCCAGCATTTT. This gives the protein CATMTGPHSNQPQHF.

This clonotype was seen just once. With a much larger clone just one base away, this may be a read error. J is TRBJ2-1 and V is TRBV7-2, with 8 bases matching TRBD1. In germline, CDR1 is SGHTA, CDR2 FQGNSA. The CDR3 extends over 15 amino acids. V lost 1 base and J lost 4; bases outside the gene matches: 3. CDR3 sequence reads: CTSSLEGQEYNEQFF. Written as DNA, the CDR3 is TGTACCAGCAGCTTAGAGGGACAGGAGTACAATGAGCAGTTCTTC.

The sample holds many counts of this clonotype. CDR3 sequence reads: CASRTQGDSTEAFF. CDR3 coding DNA: TGTGCCAGCAGGACACAGGGGGATAGCACTGAAGCTTTCTTT. The rearrangement uses TRBV6-1 and TRBJ1-1; 8 bases are a match to TRBD1. The CDR3 covers 14 residues. Germline V gene sequence: CDR1 MNHNS, CDR2 SASEGT. V dropped 6 bases and J dropped 4; count of bases not matched to a gene: 7.

This clonotype came up a few times. This sequence joins TRBV12-5 and TRBJ1-1, with no clear D. The CDR3 contains 12 residues. The germline CDR1 and CDR2 sequences are LGHNT and FRNRAP. Trimming pared 5 bases from V and 7 bases from J, leaving 11 bases between. CDR3 amino acids: CASGIATREAFF. The CDR3, as DNA: TGTGCTAGTGGTATCGCGACACGTGAAGCTTTCTTT.

The chain recombines TRBV4-3 with TRBJ2-2; 10 bases align to TRBD2. The junction had 4 bases not matched to a gene; V was cut back by 0 bases and J by 6 bases. CDR1 is LGHNA and CDR2 is YSLEER in the germline V gene. This CDR3 spans 16 amino acids. The CDR3 DNA reads as TGCGCCAGCAGCCAAGAGGCTAGCGGGAGACCCGGGGAGCTGTTTTTT. It translates to CASSQEASGRPGELFF.

This chain connects TRBV27 to TRBJ2-7; possibly TRBD2 for D (6 bases). Germline V gives CDR1 MNHEY, CDR2 SMNVEV (reference sequence). Trimming took 4 bases from V and 5 from J, leaving 15 bases between them. The CDR3 totals 14 residues. CDR3 loop: CASSSEGWGDEQYF. Here the CDR3 DNA reads TGTGCCAGCAGTTCGGAGGGGTGGGGGGACGAGCAGTACTTC.

The CDR3 loop reads CASRRGSTNEKLFF. The CDR3 region has the DNA TGTGCCAGTAGGAGGGGGTCTACTAATGAAAAACTGTTTTTT. The chain is built from TRBV19 and TRBJ1-4; a possible D gene is TRBD1 (6 bases). CDR1 and CDR2 (germline): LNHDA, SQIVND (reference sequence). This CDR3 region has 14 residues. V was pared by 6 bases and J by 2 bases, with 10 bases between. The complete variable domain, with remaining parts taken from reference TRBV19 and TRBJ1-4, reads DGGITQSPKYLFRKEGQNVTLSCEQNLNHDAMYWYRQDPGQGLRLIYYSQIVNDFQKGDIAEGYSVSREKKESFPLTVTSAQKNPTAFYLCASRRGSTNEKLFFGSGTQLSVL.

This clonotype was seen a handful of times. This chain joins TRBV7-2 and TRBJ2-7, with unresolved D. Germline CDR1 reads SGHTA; CDR2 reads FQGNSA. With 0 bases removed from V and 7 bases from J, the gap between germline ends came to 10 bases. The CDR3 has 13 amino acids. The CDR3: CASSLASFGEQYV. CDR3 DNA: TGTGCCAGCAGCTTAGCTTCTTTTGGAGAGCAGTACGTC.

The table lists this clonotype with many counts. V is TRBV5-6 and J is TRBJ2-7; weak D call: TRBD1 (5 bases). V lost 4 bases and J lost 2, with 7 bases in between. From germline, CDR1 is SGHDT and CDR2 YYEEEE. The CDR3 consists of 12 residues. CDR3 amino acids: CASSDRAYEQYF. CDR3 coding DNA: TGTGCCAGCAGCGACAGAGCCTACGAGCAGTACTTC.

This clonotype was seen repeatedly, ten times or more. The chain recombines TRBV7-2 with TRBJ2-7; 7 bases align to TRBD2. Germline values: CDR1 SGHTA, CDR2 FQGNSA. The CDR3 extends over 13 amino acids. The V segment lost 5 bases and the J segment 0 bases; nucleotides outside the gene matches: 1. CDR3 amino acids: CASSTSASYEQYF. The CDR3 DNA follows: TGTGCCAGCAGCACTAGCGCCTCCTACGAGCAGTACTTC.

The V call is TRBV20-1, the J call TRBJ2-3, with TRBD2 matching 13 bases. The CDR3 is 15 residues long. Per the germline V gene, CDR1 is DFQATT and CDR2 is SNEGSKA (reference sequence). V dropped 5 bases and J dropped 2; count of bases not matched to a gene: 4. The CDR3 here is CSASGTSGTTDTQYF. In DNA, the CDR3 is TGCAGTGCTTCCGGGACTAGCGGGACCACAGATACGCAGTATTTT.

The J gene is TRBJ2-5, the V gene TRBV6-2 or TRBV6-3, with D perhaps TRBD1 or TRBD2 (5 bases each). Trimming left V 6 bases short and J 5 bases short, with 19 bases between. The germline V gene has CDR1 MNHEY and CDR2 SVGEGT. The CDR3 runs to 15 residues. The CDR3 loop reads CASSPRAGREETQYF. CDR3 DNA: TGTGCCAGCAGCCCCCGGGCAGGGAGAGAGGAGACCCAGTACTTC.

The J gene is TRBJ1-5, the V gene TRBV6-2 or TRBV6-3, with a possible D match to TRBD1 (6 bases). Germline V gene lookup returns CDR1 MNHEY and CDR2 SVGEGT. V gave up 9 bases and J gave up 4 bases, with 13 bases separating them. The CDR3 runs 13 residues. CDR3 in DNA: TGTGCCAGTGGCGGACAGCCTAATCAGCCCCAGCATTTT. It yields the protein CASGGQPNQPQHF.

The rearrangement links TRBV28 to TRBJ2-4; D may be TRBD2 (6 bases). The germline CDR1 and CDR2 sequences are MDHEN and SYDVKM. The CDR3 consists of 13 residues. The ends were cut back, 6 bases at V and 6 bases at J, with 12 bases in the middle. CDR3 loop: CASRRTSTNIQYF. CDR3 in DNA: TGTGCCAGCAGAAGAACTAGCACAAACATTCAGTACTTC.

This clonotype turned up a few times. CDR3 region: CASSPRQGTGGKETQYF. For the CDR3, the DNA is TGTGCCAGCAGCCCGCGACAAGGGACAGGGGGGAAAGAGACCCAGTACTTC. This chain links TRBV7-9 with TRBJ2-5; 11 bases are shared with TRBD1. The CDR3 sequence is 17 residues long. The J segment lost 3 bases and the V segment lost 5 bases, leaving 11 bases of the junction unmatched. Germline CDR1 and CDR2: SEHNR and FQNEAQ (reference sequence).

The J gene is TRBJ2-3, the V gene TRBV4-3; TRBD2 aligns across 11 bases. The germline V gene encodes CDR1 LGHNA and CDR2 YSLEER. There are 15 residues in the CDR3. V was pared by 3 bases and J by 5 bases, with 4 bases of the junction left unmatched. CDR3 sequence: CASSHTSGRQDTQYF. In DNA, the CDR3 is TGCGCCAGCAGCCATACTAGCGGGAGACAAGATACGCAGTATTTT.

In its sample, this clonotype was seen many times. The genes are TRBV7-8 and TRBJ2-6; TRBD1 aligns across 7 bases. The V and J ends lost 2 bases and 0 bases, in that order; junction bases with no gene match: 4. The CDR3 spans 17 residues. Germline CDR1 is SGHVS and CDR2 is FQNEAQ. CDR3 sequence: CASSLRGTVSGANVLTF. CDR3 in DNA: TGTGCCAGCAGCTTAAGGGGGACAGTCTCTGGGGCCAACGTCCTGACTTTC. Full variable domain (outside the CDR3, taken from reference TRBV7-8 and TRBJ2-6): GAGVSQSPRYKVAKRGQDVALRCDPISGHVSLFWYQQALGQGPEFLTYFQNEAQLDKSGLPSDRFFAERPEGSVSTLKIQRTQQEDSAVYLCASSLRGTVSGANVLTFGAGSRLTVL.

This clonotype was seen at least ten times. One junction end does not reproduce the germline sequence, and a read error may be involved. The rearrangement links TRBV7-7 to TRBJ2-5, with D perhaps given as TRBD1 or TRBD2 (6 bases each). The germline gives CDR1 SSHAT, CDR2 FNYEAQ (reference sequence). The CDR3 covers 14 residues. CDR3 sequence: CASSLGGAGETQYF. The CDR3 bases are TGTGCTAGCAGCTTGGGGGGCGCAGGGGAGACCCAGTACTTC.

The rearrangement links TRBV11-3 to TRBJ2-2; TRBD2 matches at 7 bases. V dropped 7 bases and J dropped 5; count of bases not matched to a gene: 22. Per the germline V gene, CDR1 is SGHNT and CDR2 is YENEEA. The CDR3 runs 19 residues. The CDR3 spells CASIVGSSGPTPRTGELFF. In nucleotides, the CDR3 is TGTGCCAGCATTGTAGGCTCTAGCGGTCCCACTCCGAGGACCGGGGAGCTGTTTTTT.

The V call is TRBV24-1, the J call TRBJ2-1; D remains ambiguous. Per the germline V gene, CDR1 is KGHDR and CDR2 is SFDVKD. The CDR3 runs 13 residues. V lost 7 bases to trimming and J lost 6 bases, with 12 bases between them. CDR3 amino acids: CATRSGGPNEQFF. CDR3 nucleotides: TGTGCCACCAGGTCCGGTGGCCCCAATGAGCAGTTCTTC.

The chain has TRBV27 and TRBJ1-1; D possibly corresponds to TRBD1 (5 bases). V was trimmed by 8 bases and J by 4 bases, leaving 11 bases between them. CDR1 MNHEY and CDR2 SMNVEV come from the germline V gene (reference sequence). The CDR3 is made up of 12 amino acids. This chain's CDR3 is CASGSGGTEAFF. CDR3 sequence (DNA): TGTGCCAGCGGTTCGGGGGGCACTGAAGCTTTCTTT.

The rearrangement uses TRBV28 and TRBJ2-4; 8 nucleotides match TRBD1. The V segment lost 5 bases and the J segment 2 bases; nucleotides outside the gene matches: 5. The CDR3 totals 15 residues. CDR1 MDHEN and CDR2 SYDVKM come from the germline V gene. The CDR3 coding sequence is TGTGCCAGCAGTGGACAGGGTTTAACCAAAAACATTCAGTACTTC. It translates to CASSGQGLTKNIQYF.